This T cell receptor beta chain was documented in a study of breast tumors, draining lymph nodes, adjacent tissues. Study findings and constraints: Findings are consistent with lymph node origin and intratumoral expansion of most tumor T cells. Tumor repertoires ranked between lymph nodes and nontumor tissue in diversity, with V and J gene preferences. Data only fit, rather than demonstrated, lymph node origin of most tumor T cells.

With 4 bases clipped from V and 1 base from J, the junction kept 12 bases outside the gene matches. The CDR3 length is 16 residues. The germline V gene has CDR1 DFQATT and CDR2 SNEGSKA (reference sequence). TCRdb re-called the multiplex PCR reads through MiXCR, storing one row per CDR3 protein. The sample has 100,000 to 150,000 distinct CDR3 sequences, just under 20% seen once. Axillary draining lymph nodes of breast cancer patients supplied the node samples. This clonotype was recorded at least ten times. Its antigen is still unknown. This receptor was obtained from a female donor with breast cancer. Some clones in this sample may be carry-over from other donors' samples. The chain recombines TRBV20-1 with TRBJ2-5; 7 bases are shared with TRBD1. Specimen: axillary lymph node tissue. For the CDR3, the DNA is TGCAGTGCTAATACCGGGACAGCCCACCTCCAAGAGACCCAGTACTTC. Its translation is CSANTGTAHLQETQYF.